Below, 10 T cell receptor beta chains from the same sample are listed, as sequenced in a study of T cell responses to AZD1222 COVID-19 vaccine. Method: immunoSEQ multiplex PCR; TCRdb's copy keeps in-frame clones and lacks some. The table records approximately 100,000 clones, more than 85% of them present only once. Sequencing was performed on peripheral blood, taken on day 0 of AZD1222 vaccination. These receptors were taken from an adult in good health.

The chain employs TRBV2 and TRBJ1-5; TRBD1 agrees at 8 bases. V shed 4 bases and J 2 bases; nucleotides not matched to a gene: 1. This CDR3 has 14 residues. In germline, CDR1 is SNHLY, CDR2 FYNNEI. Here the CDR3 reads CASSVTGGNQPQHF. Here the CDR3 DNA reads TGTGCCAGCAGTGTGACAGGGGGCAATCAGCCCCAGCATTTT.

V gene TRBV12-5 combines with J gene TRBJ1-1, with D unresolved. This CDR3 has 11 residues. The germline gives CDR1 LGHNT, CDR2 FRNRAP. Trimming took 7 bases from V and 5 from J, leaving 8 bases between them. The CDR3 coding sequence is TGTGCTAGTGCTCTTGAAACTGAAGCTTTCTTT. Protein sequence: CASALETEAFF.

In this sample, this clone turned up once. The chain couples TRBV28 to TRBJ1-2, with 9 bases lining up with TRBD1. The CDR3 length is 14 residues. V gave up 3 bases and J gave up 7 bases; unmatched junction bases: 6. Per the germline V gene, CDR1 is MDHEN and CDR2 is SYDVKM. The CDR3, as DNA: TGTGCCAGCAGTTTCGGGACAGGGTGGTCTGGCTACACCTTC. Protein: CASSFGTGWSGYTF.

V and J are TRBV2 and TRBJ2-5; no clear D gene. Germline-derived CDR1 and CDR2 are SNHLY and FYNNEI. The CDR3 is 15 residues long. The germline V and J ends were trimmed by 6 bases and 4 bases, with 18 bases remaining between them. The CDR3 sequence: CASRRATGILETQYF. CDR3 nucleotides: TGTGCCAGCAGAAGAGCGACCGGAATTCTAGAGACCCAGTACTTC.

The J gene is TRBJ1-4, the V gene TRBV5-1; TRBD1 aligns across 7 bases. Trimming cost V 4 bases and J 5 bases; bases outside gene matches: 11. CDR3 length equals 16 residues. In germline, CDR1 is SGHRS, CDR2 YFSETQ. The CDR3 is CASSQGVGSGNEKLFF. In DNA form, the CDR3 reads TGCGCCAGCAGCCAGGGGGTGGGTTCGGGGAATGAAAAACTGTTTTTT.

The chain carries TRBV6-1 and TRBJ1-2, with D possibly TRBD1 on 5 matching bases. CDR3 length: 16 amino acids. Trimming took 2 bases from V and 5 from J, leaving 18 bases between them. Germline CDR1 MNHNS, CDR2 SASEGT. As DNA, the CDR3 is TGTGCCAGCAGTGAATATTCGGCAGGGAACGGTTATGGCTACACCTTC. Residues: CASSEYSAGNGYGYTF.

The J gene is TRBJ1-6, the V gene TRBV4-3; D unclear. Deletions cut 0 bases from V and 9 bases from J, with 15 bases between. Germline lookup yields CDR1 LGHNA and CDR2 YSLEER. The length of the CDR3 is 16 residues. DNA of the CDR3: TGCGCCAGCAGCCAAGAACCGCCCGGTGGGGTTTCACCCCTCCACTTT. Amino acid sequence: CASSQEPPGGVSPLHF.

V is TRBV2 and J is TRBJ2-2, with 8 bases matching TRBD2. Looked up from germline, CDR1 is SNHLY and CDR2 is FYNNEI. Trimming removed 10 bases from V and 4 bases from J; junction bases left unmatched: 11. The CDR3 runs to 15 residues. Here the CDR3 DNA reads TGTGCCACCTCCCGGGAAGCGGGAGCCACCGGGGAGCTGTTTTTT. It codes for CATSREAGATGELFF.

The chain employs TRBV30 and TRBJ1-1, with D unclear. V lost 2 bases to trimming and J lost 7 bases, with 8 bases between them. The CDR3 sequence is 11 residues long. In germline, CDR1 is GTSNPN, CDR2 SVGIG (reference sequence). The chain's CDR3 is CAWSTYSEAFF. For the CDR3, the DNA is TGTGCCTGGAGTACGTATAGTGAAGCTTTCTTT.

The chain uses TRBV6-4 and TRBJ2-2; 9 bases line up with TRBD1. V lost 3 bases to trimming and J lost 4 bases; unmatched junction nucleotides: 3. The CDR3 spans 15 residues. CDR1 and CDR2 from the germline V gene are MRHNA and SNTAGT. CDR3 sequence: CASSEGTGSTGELFF. CDR3 DNA sequence: TGTGCCAGCAGTGAAGGGACAGGGAGCACCGGGGAGCTGTTTTTT.